Listed below are T cell receptor beta chains from one sample, sequenced in a study of a mutant IDH1 vaccine in newly diagnosed glioma. Profiled with immunoSEQ multiplex PCR; TCRdb holds only in-frame clones, not every one. Altogether 59,000 or so clones are present, 75% to 95% being singletons, with the ten largest covering over 2.5%. The sequenced sample was PBMCs, obtained from a glioma patient treated with radiotherapy, temozolomide or both. These receptors came from a man aged 50 to 60 with glioma. Each CDR3 is given without its conserved first and last residue. The order of the fields is V gene, J gene, CDR3 protein.

v_gene: TRBV27; j_gene: TRBJ1-5; CDR3aa: ASSLSRGGNQPQH
v_gene: TRBV7-2; j_gene: TRBJ1-1; CDR3aa: ASSPGTGTGTEAF
v_gene: TRBV7-2; j_gene: TRBJ2-2; CDR3aa: ASSRGTGTPLGELF
v_gene: TRBV4-1; j_gene: TRBJ2-2; CDR3aa: ASSQGRGTVGRGELF
v_gene: TRBV2; j_gene: TRBJ1-6; CDR3aa: ASGQTRTGYNSPLH
v_gene: TRBV5-1; j_gene: TRBJ2-4; CDR3aa: ASSLSGQQNIQY
v_gene: TRBV5-1; j_gene: TRBJ2-3; CDR3aa: ASAPRGGHSTSTDTQY
v_gene: TRBV10-1; j_gene: TRBJ2-2; CDR3aa: ACNKGGRGGELF
v_gene: TRBV15; j_gene: TRBJ1-1; CDR3aa: ATSEPDRAEAF
v_gene: TRBV29-1; j_gene: TRBJ1-2; CDR3aa: SAPGGPYGYT
v_gene: TRBV7-8; j_gene: TRBJ1-2; CDR3aa: ASSFGQAVYGYT
v_gene: TRBV27; j_gene: TRBJ1-5; CDR3aa: ASRRGGNQPQH
v_gene: TRBV28; j_gene: TRBJ2-5; CDR3aa: ASSFPPRLAGGRSGTQY
v_gene: TRBV4-2; j_gene: TRBJ2-6; CDR3aa: ASSQDRSSGANVLT
v_gene: TRBV6-1; j_gene: TRBJ1-5; CDR3aa: ASRRDRGGNQPQH
v_gene: TRBV10-3; j_gene: TRBJ1-3; CDR3aa: AISESTSTGARSGNTIY
v_gene: TRBV7-9; j_gene: TRBJ1-1; CDR3aa: ASSLEGAGKVTEAF
v_gene: TRBV5-1; j_gene: TRBJ2-2; CDR3aa: ASSLVGTENTGELF
v_gene: TRBV4-3; j_gene: TRBJ1-4; CDR3aa: ASSQTRGGEKLF